This TCR beta chain originates from a study of blood T cell repertoires in COVID-19. Profiled with immunoSEQ multiplex PCR; TCRdb holds only in-frame clones, not every one. Of about 180,000 clones detected, less than 85% appear once; the ten largest clones hold 7% to 10%. The CDR3 sequence is 13 residues long. The V segment lost 10 bases and the J segment 1 base; nucleotides outside the gene matches: 6. Germline lookup yields CDR1 LNHDA and CDR2 SQIVND (reference sequence). The clonotype was recovered from a woman aged 60-70 years with COVID-19, enrolled during active disease. The rearrangement uses TRBV19 and TRBJ1-1, with TRBD1 identical over 7 bases. Sequencing used peripheral blood. The CDR3 protein is CAIRDRENTEAFF. CDR3 nucleotides: TGTGCCATCAGGGACAGAGAGAACACTGAAGCTTTCTTT.